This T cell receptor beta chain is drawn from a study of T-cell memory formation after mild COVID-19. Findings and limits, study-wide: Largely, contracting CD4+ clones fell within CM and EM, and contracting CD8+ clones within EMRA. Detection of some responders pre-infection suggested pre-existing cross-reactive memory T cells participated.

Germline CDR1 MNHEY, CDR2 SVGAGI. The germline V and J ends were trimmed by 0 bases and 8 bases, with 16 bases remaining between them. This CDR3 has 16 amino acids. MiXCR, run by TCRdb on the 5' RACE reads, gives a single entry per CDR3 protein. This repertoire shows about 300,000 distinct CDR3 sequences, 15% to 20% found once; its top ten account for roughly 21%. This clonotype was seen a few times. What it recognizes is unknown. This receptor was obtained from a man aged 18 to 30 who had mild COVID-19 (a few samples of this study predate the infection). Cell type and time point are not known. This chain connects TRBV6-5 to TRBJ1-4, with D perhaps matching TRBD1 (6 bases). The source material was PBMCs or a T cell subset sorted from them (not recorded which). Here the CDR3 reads CASSYSEAGGYEKLFF. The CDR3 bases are TGTGCCAGCAGTTACTCGGAAGCCGGGGGCTACGAAAAACTGTTTTTT.